The rows below give T cell receptor beta chains drawn from one sample of a study of human T cells and chemical hapten exposure. One entry per CDR3 protein results from TCRdb running MiXCR on the RACE reads. The sample records tens of thousands of distinct CDR3 sequences, around 11% being singletons. The input for sequencing was whole blood, taken in connection with sensitization to the hapten diphenylcyclopropenone (DPC). The receptors shown here come from a man aged 30-40 years with alopecia areata. Some clones in this sample may be carry-over from other donors' samples. The CDR3 runs from the conserved cysteine through the conserved F or W. The order of the fields is clone size, D gene, V gene, J gene, CDR3 protein, CDR3 DNA. The D gene is left open where the match is weak. Some rows mark clone size as missing; the rest say once, few, many or name a class of expanded clone.

clone size: many; D gene: .; V gene: TRBV12-3/TRBV12-4; J gene: TRBJ2-1; CDR3 protein: CASSLAGGRIEQFF; CDR3 DNA: TGTGCCAGCAGTTTAGCGGGGGGGCGGATTGAGCAGTTCTTC
clone size: .; D gene: .; V gene: TRBV3-1; J gene: TRBJ2-2; CDR3 protein: CASSQSLPGELFF; CDR3 DNA: TGTGCCAGCAGCCAATCTCTTCCCGGGGAGCTGTTTTTT
clone size: .; D gene: .; V gene: TRBV28; J gene: TRBJ1-1; CDR3 protein: CATRGVAEAFF; CDR3 DNA: TGTGCCACCCGTGGAGTCGCTGAAGCTTTCTTT
clone size: few; D gene: .; V gene: TRBV29-1; J gene: TRBJ2-3; CDR3 protein: CSGIGQSTDTQYF; CDR3 DNA: TGCAGCGGGATAGGGCAGAGCACAGATACGCAGTATTTT
clone size: few; D gene: .; V gene: TRBV19; J gene: TRBJ1-5; CDR3 protein: CASSMWGPGGNQPQHF; CDR3 DNA: TGTGCCAGTAGTATGTGGGGACCTGGGGGCAATCAGCCCCAGCATTTT
clone size: .; D gene: .; V gene: TRBV5-4; J gene: TRBJ1-1; CDR3 protein: CASSLAQTNTEAFF; CDR3 DNA: TGTGCCAGCAGCTTGGCACAGACGAACACTGAAGCTTTCTTT
clone size: many; D gene: TRBD1; V gene: TRBV28; J gene: TRBJ1-2; CDR3 protein: CASSPPRGLGYGYTF; CDR3 DNA: TGTGCCAGCAGTCCCCCCAGGGGGCTTGGGTATGGCTACACCTTC
clone size: many; D gene: .; V gene: TRBV29-1; J gene: TRBJ1-1; CDR3 protein: CSVEESPGAFF; CDR3 DNA: TGCAGCGTTGAAGAGAGTCCCGGGGCTTTCTTT
clone size: many; D gene: TRBD1; V gene: TRBV6-6; J gene: TRBJ2-6; CDR3 protein: CASSTTGTVSSGANVLTF; CDR3 DNA: TGTGCCAGCAGTACGACCGGGACAGTGTCTTCTGGGGCCAACGTCCTGACTTTC
clone size: .; D gene: .; V gene: TRBV9; J gene: TRBJ1-5; CDR3 protein: CASSVGPTSNQPQHF; CDR3 DNA: TGTGCCAGCAGCGTAGGACCGACAAGCAATCAGCCCCAGCATTTT
clone size: many; D gene: TRBD1; V gene: TRBV2; J gene: TRBJ1-2; CDR3 protein: CASTAPGTGGFGDGYTF; CDR3 DNA: TGTGCCAGCACTGCTCCAGGGACAGGGGGCTTCGGAGACGGCTACACCTTC
clone size: many; D gene: TRBD2; V gene: TRBV7-8; J gene: TRBJ2-3; CDR3 protein: CASSLPLAGGPADTQYF; CDR3 DNA: TGTGCCAGCAGCTTACCCTTAGCGGGGGGGCCCGCAGATACGCAGTATTTT
clone size: .; D gene: .; V gene: TRBV2; J gene: TRBJ2-1; CDR3 protein: CASRPSGWEVYEQFF; CDR3 DNA: TGTGCCAGCAGACCCTCCGGATGGGAGGTGTATGAGCAGTTCTTC
clone size: many; D gene: .; V gene: TRBV12-3/TRBV12-4; J gene: TRBJ1-2; CDR3 protein: CASRPEGLNGYTF; CDR3 DNA: TGTGCCAGCAGACCAGAGGGCCTAAATGGCTACACCTTC
clone size: .; D gene: TRBD1; V gene: TRBV7-8; J gene: TRBJ2-3; CDR3 protein: CASSVERGQGTDTQYF; CDR3 DNA: TGTGCCAGCAGCGTAGAAAGGGGGCAAGGCACAGATACGCAGTATTTT
clone size: .; D gene: .; V gene: TRBV7-2; J gene: TRBJ1-3; CDR3 protein: CASSLSGRTLGTIYF; CDR3 DNA: TGTGCCAGCAGCTTATCGGGCAGAACGCTAGGCACCATATATTTT
clone size: .; D gene: .; V gene: TRBV28; J gene: TRBJ1-2; CDR3 protein: CASSFSGDRGYGYTF; CDR3 DNA: TGTGCCAGCAGTTTCTCAGGGGATCGTGGCTATGGCTACACCTTC